The T cell receptor beta chain under discussion was sequenced for a study of response to subunit inactivated influenza vaccine. This clonotype was counted at least ten times. Its specificity is not known. TCRdb redid the calling of the RT-PCR reads with MiXCR, one entry per CDR3 protein. The table lists just under 250,000 distinct CDR3 sequences, 12% of them singletons, with under 10% in the top ten. Findings and caveats of the study: After each seasonal influenza vaccination, few new T cells are recruited, the authors suggested.

The specimen was non-naive T cells sorted from PBMCs, collected around two weeks before vaccination. This sequence originates from a man aged 45-65 years who received an inactivated influenza vaccine.

The CDR3 here is CASSQELPATDTQYF. The CDR3 DNA reads TGTGCCAGCAGCCAAGAACTGCCCGCGACAGATACGCAGTATTTT. The chain has TRBV4-2 and TRBJ2-3; D gene uncertain. This CDR3 spans 15 amino acids. The V and J ends lost 0 bases and 3 bases respectively, with 10 bases between them. Per germline, CDR1 LGHNA and CDR2 YNFKEQ.